These 19 T cell receptor beta chains came from one sample sequenced in a study of shared clonotypes between healthy human individuals (dated by TCRdb to 2020 to 2021). CD8 naive samples were CD45RO-negative cells positively selected for CCR7, giving a CD45RA+CCR7+ population that excluded TemRA cells. The library relied on the immunoSEQ multiplex PCR assay. Drawn from immuneACCESS, this table holds only the in-frame rearrangements with V and J called that TCRdb kept. Clones are partly lost; checked studies trace under half to an unresolved V gene and leave the rest unexplained. The sample table shows 560,000 or so clones, and approximately 96% are seen once. Less than 0.13% of the sample is taken by the ten largest. Specimen: naive CD8+ T cells sorted from blood. This specimen's cell subset or site label, per the study, means: CD45RA+CCR7+. These receptors were obtained from a woman aged 30 to 39 in good health.

This chain connects TRBV27 to TRBJ2-5; D assignment may be TRBD1 or TRBD2 (5 bases each). This CDR3 contains 14 residues. V lost 6 bases and J lost 5, with 16 bases in between. Per germline, CDR1 MNHEY and CDR2 SMNVEV (reference sequence). CDR3 sequence (DNA): TGTGCCAGCAGCTCCCTGGGGGTTCGGGAGACCCAGTACTTC. This translates into CASSSLGVRETQYF.

The J gene is TRBJ2-7, the V gene TRBV27; no firm D call. Germline CDR1 MNHEY, CDR2 SMNVEV (reference sequence). The V end lost 6 bases, the J end lost 0 bases, and 18 bases lay between the germline ends. This CDR3 region has 16 residues. CDR3 loop: CASSPSMGSHSYEQYF. In nucleotides, the CDR3 is TGTGCCAGCAGCCCCTCCATGGGTAGTCACTCCTACGAGCAGTACTTC.

This clone was counted once. The V call is TRBV28, the J call TRBJ2-5, with unresolved D. There are 16 residues in the CDR3. The V gene's germline CDR1 is MDHEN and CDR2 SYDVKM. V lost 5 bases and J lost 2, with 18 bases in between. CDR3 protein: CASSRTPRHTQETQYF. CDR3 coding DNA: TGTGCCAGCAGTCGAACGCCGCGCCATACGCAAGAGACCCAGTACTTC.

The V and J genes are TRBV7-9 and TRBJ2-5; 11 positions match TRBD1. V gave up 1 base and J gave up 2 bases; unmatched junction bases: 6. The CDR3 extends over 17 amino acids. Germline V gives CDR1 SEHNR, CDR2 FQNEAQ (reference sequence). DNA for the CDR3: TGTGCCAGCAGCTTAGGGGTAGGGGACAGGGGGCAAGAGACCCAGTACTTC. Translating gives CASSLGVGDRGQETQYF.

The V and J genes are TRBV19 and TRBJ2-7, with D perhaps TRBD1 (6 bases). The CDR3 covers 13 residues. Germline assignment: CDR1 LNHDA and CDR2 SQIVND (reference sequence). V was shortened by 4 bases and J by 2 bases, with 9 bases between the two germline ends. Written as DNA, the CDR3 is TGTGCCAGTAGTAGTAGGGACACCTACGAGCAGTACTTC. As protein: CASSSRDTYEQYF.

The chain combines TRBV19 with TRBJ2-1; the match to TRBD1 covers 10 bases. J lost 9 bases, V lost 5 bases, and 10 bases had no gene match. This CDR3 comprises 15 residues. The germline gives CDR1 LNHDA, CDR2 SQIVND (reference sequence). The CDR3 reads CASSPDRGLVGEQFF. The CDR3 DNA follows: TGTGCCAGTAGTCCCGACAGGGGGCTGGTCGGTGAGCAGTTCTTC.

This clone was counted a few times. This sequence joins TRBV27 and TRBJ1-4; 8 positions agree with TRBD1. With V trimmed by 6 bases and J by 4 bases, 4 bases remained unmatched. Germline values: CDR1 MNHEY, CDR2 SMNVEV (reference sequence). The CDR3 length is 14 residues. The CDR3 DNA reads as TGTGCCAGCAGCCACAGGGGGGTTAATGAAAAACTGTTTTTT. Protein: CASSHRGVNEKLFF.

This rearrangement joins TRBV9 to TRBJ2-3, with 8 bases identical to TRBD2. Germline-derived CDR1 and CDR2 are SGDLS and YYNGEE. V gave up 4 bases and J gave up 2 bases; unmatched junction bases: 6. The CDR3 is 15 residues long. The CDR3 sequence: CASSPPGGPTDTQYF. DNA for the CDR3: TGTGCCAGCAGCCCTCCGGGGGGGCCCACAGATACGCAGTATTTT.

The V and J genes are TRBV19 and TRBJ2-7; no definite D call. Trimming stripped 3 bases from V and 1 base from J, with 16 bases between. The germline V gene has CDR1 LNHDA and CDR2 SQIVND (reference sequence). The CDR3 totals 16 residues. The CDR3, as DNA: TGTGCCAGTAGTATCCCGCCCGGGCGTGGTTCCTACGAGCAGTACTTC. Translated: CASSIPPGRGSYEQYF.

This chain connects TRBV28 to TRBJ2-1; 7 bases match TRBD2. Germline CDR1 MDHEN, CDR2 SYDVKM. The V segment lost 6 bases and the J segment 1 base; nucleotides outside the gene matches: 6. The CDR3 loop spans 15 amino acids. CDR3 sequence (DNA): TGTGCCAGCAGATTACTAGCGAATTCCTACAATGAGCAGTTCTTC. It encodes CASRLLANSYNEQFF. The variable domain in full, with the rest retrieved from reference TRBV28 and TRBJ2-1, is DVKVTQSSRYLVKRTGEKVFLECVQDMDHENMFWYRQDPGLGLRLIYFSYDVKMKEKGDIPEGYSVSREKKERFSLILESASTNQTSMYLCASRLLANSYNEQFFGPGTRLTVL.

This chain links TRBV5-1 with TRBJ2-7, with 8 bases identical to TRBD1. Germline V gene data show CDR1 as SGHRS and CDR2 as YFSETQ. The CDR3 sequence is 16 residues long. The ends lost 6 bases at V and 3 bases at J; junction bases unmatched: 14. The CDR3 spells CASNSIPGTGHYEQYF. The DNA for the CDR3 is TGCGCCAGCAATTCAATACCCGGGACAGGCCACTACGAGCAGTACTTC.

V gene TRBV13 combines with J gene TRBJ1-2; 8 nucleotides match TRBD1. The CDR3 has 13 amino acids. The germline V gene encodes CDR1 PRHDT and CDR2 FYEKMQ (reference sequence). J gave up 6 bases and V 6 bases, and 6 bases lay outside the gene matches. As DNA, the CDR3 is TGTGCCAGCAGATTCCAGGGGGCTCATGGCTACACCTTC. Protein: CASRFQGAHGYTF. The full variable domain, completed using reference TRBV13 and TRBJ1-2, is AAGVIQSPRHLIKEKRETATLKCYPIPRHDTVYWYQQGPGQDPQFLISFYEKMQSDKGSIPDRFSAQQFSDYHSELNMSSLELGDSALYFCASRFQGAHGYTFGSGTRLTVV.

The chain recombines TRBV19 with TRBJ2-1, with 7 bases fitting TRBD2. The CDR3 spans 14 residues. V lost 5 bases and J lost 1; bases outside the gene matches: 2. The germline V gene has CDR1 LNHDA and CDR2 SQIVND (reference sequence). CDR3 residues: CASSFSGSYNEQFF. The DNA for the CDR3 is TGTGCCAGTAGTTTTAGCGGGTCCTACAATGAGCAGTTCTTC.

The gene calls are TRBV19 and TRBJ1-3; D is ambiguous. Trimming left V 3 bases short and J 4 bases short, with 10 bases between. The V gene's germline CDR1 is LNHDA and CDR2 SQIVND (reference sequence). CDR3 length equals 14 residues. CDR3 nucleotides: TGTGCCAGTAGTATCGACACCGCGGGAAACACCATATATTTT. Amino acids: CASSIDTAGNTIYF.

The chain carries TRBV4-2 and TRBJ2-1; 7 positions agree with TRBD2. Germline CDR1 reads LGHNA; CDR2 reads YNFKEQ. The CDR3 is 16 residues long. V lost 0 bases to trimming and J lost 7 bases; unmatched junction nucleotides: 9. The CDR3 spells CASSQEGSSGYNEQFF. DNA of the CDR3: TGTGCCAGCAGCCAAGAAGGGTCTAGCGGTTATAATGAGCAGTTCTTC.

The chain combines TRBV11-3 with TRBJ2-2; no definite D call. V was clipped by 4 bases and J by 1 base, with 13 bases between them. CDR1 is SGHNT and CDR2 is YENEEA in the germline V gene. CDR3 length: 16 amino acids. The CDR3 is CASSSVFSRNTGELFF. CDR3 sequence (DNA): TGTGCCAGCAGCTCGGTTTTCAGCAGGAACACCGGGGAGCTGTTTTTT.

The V gene is TRBV5-6, the J gene TRBJ2-7; weak D call: TRBD2 (6 bases). From germline, CDR1 is SGHDT and CDR2 YYEEEE. Trimming took off 2 bases at V and 7 bases at J, with 28 bases between the two ends. CDR3 size: 18 residues. The CDR3 here is CASSLVFRDFWGVEEQYF. CDR3 nucleotide sequence: TGTGCCAGCAGCTTAGTCTTTCGGGACTTTTGGGGAGTTGAGGAGCAGTACTTC. The full variable domain, rest sourced from reference TRBV5-6 and TRBJ2-7, is DAGVTQSPTHLIKTRGQQVTLRCSPKSGHDTVSWYQQALGQGPQFIFQYYEEEERQRGNFPDRFSGHQFPNYSSELNVNALLLGDSALYLCASSLVFRDFWGVEEQYFGPGTRLTVT.

V and J are TRBV5-8 and TRBJ2-1; D call uncertain. Germline V gives CDR1 SGHTS, CDR2 YDEGEE. The CDR3 consists of 13 residues. V was pared by 2 bases and J by 6 bases, with 9 bases between. The CDR3 DNA follows: TGTGCCAGCAGCTTACCCATGATCAATGAGCAGTTCTTC. Translating it yields CASSLPMINEQFF.

The genes are TRBV4-2 and TRBJ2-7; no firm D call. The V end lost 1 base, the J end lost 0 bases, and 10 bases lay between the germline ends. This CDR3 comprises 15 residues. Per the germline V gene, CDR1 is LGHNA and CDR2 is YNFKEQ. The CDR3 sequence: CASSQGVDYSYEQYF. CDR3 sequence (DNA): TGTGCCAGCAGCCAAGGGGTGGATTACTCCTACGAGCAGTACTTC.